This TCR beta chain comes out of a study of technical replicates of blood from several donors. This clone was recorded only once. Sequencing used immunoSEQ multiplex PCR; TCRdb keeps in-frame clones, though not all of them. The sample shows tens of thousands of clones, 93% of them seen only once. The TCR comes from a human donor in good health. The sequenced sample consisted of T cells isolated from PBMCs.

The CDR3 DNA reads TGCGCCAGCAGCTTGGAATCCGGAGGGGAGACCCAGTACTTC. It is translated as CASSLESGGETQYF. This chain uses TRBV5-1 with TRBJ2-5; D might be TRBD2 (6 bases). The CDR3 is 14 amino acids. Trimming shortened V by 0 bases and J by 5 bases, and 11 bases separated the two germline ends. CDR1 SGHRS and CDR2 YFSETQ come from the germline V gene.